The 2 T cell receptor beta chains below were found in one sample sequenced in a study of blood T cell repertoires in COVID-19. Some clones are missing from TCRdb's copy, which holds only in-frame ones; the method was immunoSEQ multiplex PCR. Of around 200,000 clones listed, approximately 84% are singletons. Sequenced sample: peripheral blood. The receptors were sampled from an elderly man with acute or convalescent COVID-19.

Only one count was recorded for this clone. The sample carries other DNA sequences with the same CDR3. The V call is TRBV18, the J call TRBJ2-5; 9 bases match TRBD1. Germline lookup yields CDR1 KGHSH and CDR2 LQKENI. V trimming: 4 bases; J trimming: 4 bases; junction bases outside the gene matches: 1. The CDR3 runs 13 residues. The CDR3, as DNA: TGTGCCAGCTCACTGGGACAGGGAGAGACCCAGTACTTC. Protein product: CASSLGQGETQYF.

The DNA of the CDR3 is TGTGCCAGTAGTAACCTAATGTATAGCAATCAGCCCCAGCATTTT. The encoded protein is CASSNLMYSNQPQHF. The chain joins TRBV19 to TRBJ1-5; no reliable D call. In germline, CDR1 is LNHDA, CDR2 SQIVND (reference sequence). Trimming pared 4 bases from V and 0 bases from J, leaving 10 bases between. CDR3 length: 15 residues.